Shown below are 21 T cell receptor beta chains from a single sample sequenced in a study of T cell responses to AZD1222 COVID-19 vaccine. Clones were sequenced by immunoSEQ multiplex PCR, and TCRdb holds only the in-frame ones, with some missing. The data contain under 150,000 clones, around 90% of them seen just once; the ten biggest clones take up under 2%. The input for sequencing was peripheral blood, taken 28 days after the second AZD1222 dose. These receptor sequences come from an adult who received the AZD1222 COVID-19 vaccine.

The gene calls are TRBV20-1 and TRBJ1-1; D is unclear. CDR1 DFQATT and CDR2 SNEGSKA come from the germline V gene (reference sequence). The CDR3 has 13 amino acids. V gave up 3 bases and J gave up 1 base, with 9 bases separating them. CDR3 sequence (DNA): TGCAGTGCTAGTTGGTGGGGGAACACTGAAGCTTTCTTT. Amino acid sequence: CSASWWGNTEAFF.

In its sample, this clone was seen once. This chain uses TRBV7-9 with TRBJ1-3; D is undetermined. This CDR3 is 16 amino acids long. CDR1 and CDR2 (germline): SEHNR, FQNEAQ (reference sequence). Trimming left V 5 bases short and J 0 bases short, with 14 bases between. The CDR3 reads CASSPHSANSGNTIYF. For the CDR3, the DNA is TGTGCCAGCAGCCCCCACTCAGCTAACTCTGGAAACACCATATATTTT.

The chain has TRBV7-9 and TRBJ1-1; 9 bases are a match to TRBD1. This CDR3 comprises 14 residues. The junction had 11 bases not matched to a gene; V was cut back by 5 bases and J by 10 bases. Germline V gene data show CDR1 as SEHNR and CDR2 as FQNEAQ (reference sequence). In nucleotides, the CDR3 is TGTGCCAGCAGCCCCATCCTACAGGGGGCGTCAGCTTTCTTT. Amino acids: CASSPILQGASAFF.

The chain carries TRBV10-1 and TRBJ2-2; D is unresolved. V was cut by 3 bases and J by 4 bases, with 12 bases left in between. The germline gives CDR1 WNHNN, CDR2 SYGVQD (reference sequence). The CDR3 length is 15 residues. CDR3 sequence (DNA): TGCGCCAGCAGTGATAGTCTTACCGTCACCGGGGAGCTGTTTTTT. Encoded protein: CASSDSLTVTGELFF.

This chain uses TRBV3-1 (or the pseudogene TRBV3-2) with TRBJ2-3; TRBD2 might be the D (5 bases). The germline V gene encodes CDR1 LGHDT and CDR2 YNNKEL (reference sequence). Trimming removed 0 bases from V and 3 bases from J, with 10 bases in between. There are 15 residues in the CDR3. CDR3 nucleotides: TGTGCCAGCAGCCAAGATACGGGAAGGACAGATACGCAGTATTTT. Amino acid sequence: CASSQDTGRTDTQYF.

The chain is built from TRBV5-6 and TRBJ2-1; TRBD1 agrees at 7 bases. Germline CDR1 and CDR2: SGHDT and YYEEEE. The CDR3 contains 19 residues. The trim removed 7 bases at V and 4 bases at J, leaving 23 bases unmatched. CDR3 nucleotide sequence: TGTGCCAGCGACAGTATACACGCAACTGGGGGACAGCCTTACAATGAGCAGTTCTTC. This translates into CASDSIHATGGQPYNEQFF.

This chain links TRBV4-1 with TRBJ1-4; 8 bases are shared with TRBD1. The CDR3 has 18 residues. Germline V gives CDR1 MGHRA, CDR2 YSYEKL. The trim removed 0 bases at V and 0 bases at J, leaving 6 bases unmatched. The CDR3 spells CASSQDRDRYTTNEKLFF. CDR3 DNA sequence: TGCGCCAGCAGCCAAGATAGGGACAGGTATACAACTAATGAAAAACTGTTTTTT.

The J gene is TRBJ1-5, the V gene TRBV10-2; perhaps TRBD1 as D (6 bases). V gave up 1 base and J gave up 6 bases, with 13 bases separating them. Per the germline V gene, CDR1 is WSHSY and CDR2 is SAAADI. The CDR3 sequence is 15 residues long. CDR3 amino acids: CASSEYRVGSQPQHF. DNA for the CDR3: TGCGCCAGCAGTGAGTACAGGGTCGGGAGTCAGCCCCAGCATTTT.

The chain links TRBV10-3 to TRBJ1-2; D not certain. The CDR3 covers 12 residues. V lost 11 bases to trimming and J lost 4 bases, with 14 bases between them. Germline V gene lookup returns CDR1 ENHRY and CDR2 SYGVKD. CDR3 bases: TGTGCCTCGGTTGGCAGCGGCTATGGCTACACCTTC. The encoded protein is CASVGSGYGYTF.

The chain uses TRBV27 and TRBJ1-6; D is unclear. The germline V gene has CDR1 MNHEY and CDR2 SMNVEV (reference sequence). There are 15 residues in the CDR3. The V and J ends lost 3 bases and 9 bases respectively, with 15 bases between them. CDR3 coding DNA: TGTGCCAGCAGTTTTGTTAGCAGTTTTCTTTCACCCCTCCACTTT. Translation: CASSFVSSFLSPLHF.

The chain joins TRBV7-9 to TRBJ1-5; a weak D match, TRBD1 (5 bases). The ends were cut back, 5 bases at V and 7 bases at J, with 9 bases in the middle. The CDR3 is made up of 12 amino acids. CDR1 is SEHNR, CDR2 FQNEAQ, per germline (reference sequence). CDR3 nucleotides: TGTGCCAGCAGCCGATGGGGCCAGCCCCAGCATTTT. As protein: CASSRWGQPQHF.

With respect to this clone: In the same sample, other DNA sequences code for this CDR3. This chain connects TRBV9 to TRBJ1-1; a possible D gene is TRBD1 (6 bases). The length of the CDR3 is 15 residues. Germline V gene sequence: CDR1 SGDLS, CDR2 YYNGEE. The ends were cut back, 2 bases at V and 0 bases at J, with 11 bases in the middle. CDR3 bases: TGTGCCAGCAGCGTTACCGGGACATTGAACACTGAAGCTTTCTTT. It encodes CASSVTGTLNTEAFF.

This chain connects TRBV19 to TRBJ1-1, with TRBD1 matching 10 bases. The CDR3 consists of 15 residues. The J segment lost 6 bases and the V segment lost 5 bases, leaving 9 bases of the junction unmatched. Germline lookup yields CDR1 LNHDA and CDR2 SQIVND (reference sequence). CDR3 nucleotide sequence: TGTGCCAGTAGTCCACAGGGACAGGGGTGGGCTGAAGCTTTCTTT. This translates into CASSPQGQGWAEAFF.

DNA of the CDR3: TGTGCCTGGAGTAGGTTACAGGGGGACTCACCCCTCCACTTT. Translated, it gives CAWSRLQGDSPLHF. The chain has TRBV30 and TRBJ1-6; 8 nucleotides match TRBD1. V lost 2 bases, J lost 10 bases, and 7 bases stayed unmatched. Germline V gene sequence: CDR1 GTSNPN, CDR2 SVGIG (reference sequence). The CDR3 loop spans 14 amino acids.

This chain links TRBV6-5 with TRBJ1-3; a possible D gene is TRBD1 (5 bases). The CDR3 consists of 14 residues. Trimming took off 10 bases at V and 3 bases at J, with 16 bases between the two ends. Germline CDR1 reads MNHEY; CDR2 reads SVGAGI. CDR3 sequence: CATSPRRVGNTIYF. In DNA form, the CDR3 reads TGTGCCACCTCACCCCGCAGGGTTGGAAACACCATATATTTT.

The rearrangement joins TRBV30 to TRBJ2-5, with a tentative D call TRBD2 (7 bases). The CDR3 contains 14 residues. Germline V gene sequence: CDR1 GTSNPN, CDR2 SVGIG (reference sequence). V shed 7 bases and J shed 2 bases, with 17 bases lying between them. CDR3 amino acids: CAFWFAGAQETQYF. As DNA, the CDR3 is TGTGCCTTTTGGTTTGCGGGGGCGCAAGAGACCCAGTACTTC.

This chain uses TRBV9 with TRBJ1-5; D might be TRBD1 (5 bases). V was shortened by 4 bases and J by 2 bases, with 13 bases between the two germline ends. Germline V CDR1 and CDR2: SGDLS, YYNGEE. The CDR3 loop spans 15 amino acids. The CDR3 nucleotides read TGTGCCAGCAGCACGCAGGGAAAGGGCAATCAGCCCCAGCATTTT. As protein: CASSTQGKGNQPQHF.

This rearrangement joins TRBV7-2 to TRBJ2-7; 9 bases fit TRBD2. Germline V gene sequence: CDR1 SGHTA, CDR2 FQGNSA. J was trimmed by 4 bases and V by 0 bases; bases with no gene match: 4. The CDR3 has 15 residues. In DNA, the CDR3 is TGTGCCAGCAGCTTAGCCTCTAGCGGGATGTACGAGCAGTACGTC. Translated: CASSLASSGMYEQYV.

The gene calls are TRBV10-3 and TRBJ1-2; D not certain. Germline V CDR1 and CDR2: ENHRY, SYGVKD. With 2 bases removed from V and 2 bases from J, the gap between germline ends came to 9 bases. The CDR3 has 14 amino acids. This CDR3 is CAISEPTRNYGYTF. CDR3 nucleotide sequence: TGTGCCATCAGTGAGCCTACACGGAACTATGGCTACACCTTC.

This clone was found a few times. The same CDR3 can be traced to other DNA sequences in this sample. This rearrangement joins TRBV6-5 to TRBJ1-6; D not resolved. Germline V gene data show CDR1 as MNHEY and CDR2 as SVGAGI. This CDR3 has 15 residues. The ends were cut back, 0 bases at V and 0 bases at J, with 3 bases in the middle. The CDR3 loop reads CASSYSSSYNSPLHF. Written as DNA, the CDR3 is TGTGCCAGCAGTTACTCAAGCTCCTATAATTCACCCCTCCACTTT.

The chain uses TRBV5-1 and TRBJ2-2; TRBD1 agrees at 9 bases. Per the germline V gene, CDR1 is SGHRS and CDR2 is YFSETQ. J lost 2 bases, V lost 3 bases, and 11 bases had no gene match. The CDR3 is 18 residues long. The CDR3: CASSSNQGQGGNTGELFF. The CDR3 coding sequence is TGCGCCAGCAGCTCAAACCAGGGACAGGGTGGAAACACCGGGGAGCTGTTTTTT.